There are a few counts of the clone carrying this TCR beta chain. The source of the sample is a study of T-cell reconstitution after alpha-beta-depleted transplantation in children. Looked up from germline, CDR1 is DFQATT and CDR2 is SNEGSKA (reference sequence). The CDR3 is 12 amino acids. The authors prepared the TCRbeta library with unique molecular identifiers. TCRdb processed the PCR reads anew with MiXCR; each CDR3 protein has one entry. The data contain hundreds of thousands of distinct CDR3 sequences, 15% to 20% of them singletons. Specimen: PBMCs from the stem cell graft donor, collected from the stem cell graft. The receptor's source is a human donor who donated a stem cell graft to a child with acute lymphoblastic leukemia. The genes are TRBV20-1 and TRBJ2-3; 7 positions match TRBD1. The CDR3 DNA follows: TGCAGCAGACAGGGCAATACAGATACGCAGTATTTT. Translating gives CSRQGNTDTQYF.